This TCR beta chain was profiled in a study of T cell clonotyping in hematopoietic cell transplantation (dated by TCRdb to the early 2020s). With respect to the entire study: Recipient blood was collected about 28 days before transplant and at days 30, 100 and 180 after transplant. Recruitment of patients ran from 2015 to January 2017, and follow-up continued until September 2020 or until death. Samples from 5 patients were obtained at the onset of acute graft-versus-host disease and were compared with samples from patients in whom GVHD never developed. In the study, around 130 blood samples were gathered from 30 to 40 consecutive transplant recipients and their related donors. Points the paper makes about the study in general: After transplant, TCR diversity in recipients dropped, and pathologically expanded clonotypes climbed progressively between day 30 and day 180. Broader posttransplant TCR repertoire diversity was predicted by donor and pretransplant recipient Inverse Simpson Index values. Just a small fraction of recipient repertoires overlapped with donor repertoires, and more than 97% appeared de novo at the given depth. The sample size was limited and the cells went unsorted, which meant the CD4 and CD8 repertoire contributions could not be told apart.

A distance of 7 bases separates the germline ends of V and J, which lose 0 bases and 0 bases respectively. From cysteine to phenylalanine, the CDR3 is 15 amino acids long. Only CDR3 DNA is held: 45 bases, read in frame from base 1. Sequences SGDLS (CDR1) and YYNGEE (CDR2) are obtained from the germline V gene. TCR beta CDR3 regions were amplified from genomic DNA with the immunoSEQ assay, a bias-controlled multiplex PCR using V- and J-specific primers. In a second PCR step, the CDR3 amplicons were tagged with a proprietary barcode plus Illumina adapter sequences. CDR3 libraries were sequenced on an Illumina MiSeq instrument. On the study's bioinformatics: Export and quality control were done with immunoSEQ Analyzer 3.0, while downstream analyses used R Bioconductor and Immunarch. Only productive rearrangements within the normalized downsampled data set were used in the calculation of repertoire metrics. Pathologically expanded clonotypes were defined as those larger than 5 templates in the normalized cohort. The Inverse Simpson Index served as the measure of repertoire diversity. The non-normalized data set was used for CMV-specificity analyses so that all clonotypes could be captured. Drawn from immuneACCESS, this table holds only the in-frame rearrangements with V and J called that TCRdb kept. Clones are partly lost; checked studies trace under half to an unresolved V gene and leave the rest unexplained. The V and J calls and the clone size are those of that table, but D and trimming were determined from the DNA. Present in this sample are 8,000 to 8,500 clones, about 88% of which were seen just once. 3.5% to 5% of the sample lies in the top ten.

This sample's time point label indicates: recipient sample taken at acute GVHD onset. Using Nuclei Lysis Solution, genomic DNA was extracted from unfractionated peripheral blood mononuclear cells that were either fresh or cryopreserved. About this clone itself: This receptor's antigen is unknown. No base quality values were provided; no much bigger clone lies one nucleotide off.

The clonotype was recovered from a male patient between 55 and 70 years old who had an allogeneic stem cell transplant from a related donor, so the T cells may come from the graft donor. Some clones in this sample may be carry-over from other donors' samples. This specimen was peripheral blood mononuclear cells, taken at the time of graft-versus-host disease after allogeneic stem cell transplant. The chain joins TRBV9 to TRBJ2-1; the D call could be TRBD1 or TRBD2, with each sharing 5 bases. The CDR3 has the sequence CASSVGGNSYNEQFF. The DNA reads as follows: TGTGCCAGCAGCGTAGGGGGGAACTCCTACAATGAGCAGTTCTTC.